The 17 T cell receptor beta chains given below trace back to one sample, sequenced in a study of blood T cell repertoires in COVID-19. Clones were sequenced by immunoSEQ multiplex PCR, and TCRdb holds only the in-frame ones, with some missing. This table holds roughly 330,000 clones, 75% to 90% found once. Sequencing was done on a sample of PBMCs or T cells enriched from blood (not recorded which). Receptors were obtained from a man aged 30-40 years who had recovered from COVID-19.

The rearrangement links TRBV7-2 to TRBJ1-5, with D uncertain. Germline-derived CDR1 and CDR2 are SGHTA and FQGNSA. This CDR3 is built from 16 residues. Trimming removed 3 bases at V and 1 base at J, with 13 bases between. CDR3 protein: CASSFGDEWSNQPQHF. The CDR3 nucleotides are TGTGCCAGCAGCTTTGGAGACGAGTGGAGCAATCAGCCCCAGCATTTT.

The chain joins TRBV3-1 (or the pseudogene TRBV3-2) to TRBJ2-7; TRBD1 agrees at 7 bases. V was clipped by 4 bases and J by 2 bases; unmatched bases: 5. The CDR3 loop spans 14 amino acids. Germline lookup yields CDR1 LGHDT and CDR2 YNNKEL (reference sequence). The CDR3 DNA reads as TGTGCCAGCAGCCCGACAGGGTCAGCCTACGAGCAGTACTTC. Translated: CASSPTGSAYEQYF.

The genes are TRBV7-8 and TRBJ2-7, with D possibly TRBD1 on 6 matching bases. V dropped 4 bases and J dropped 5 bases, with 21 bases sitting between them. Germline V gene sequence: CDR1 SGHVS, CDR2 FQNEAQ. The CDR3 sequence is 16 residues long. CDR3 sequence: CASSYYAPPRGHEQYF. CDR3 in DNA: TGTGCCAGCAGCTACTATGCTCCCCCCAGGGGCCACGAGCAGTACTTC.

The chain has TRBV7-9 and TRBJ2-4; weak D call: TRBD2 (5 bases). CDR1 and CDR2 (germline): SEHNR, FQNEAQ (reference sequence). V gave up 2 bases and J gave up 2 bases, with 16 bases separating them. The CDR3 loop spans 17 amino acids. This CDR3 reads CASSLNYAGTTKNIQYF. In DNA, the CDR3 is TGTGCCAGCAGCTTAAATTACGCGGGCACAACCAAAAACATTCAGTACTTC. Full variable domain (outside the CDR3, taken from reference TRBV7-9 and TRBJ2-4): DTGVSQNPRHKITKRGQNVTFRCDPISEHNRLYWYRQTLGQGPEFLTYFQNEAQLEKSRLLSDRFSAERPKGSFSTLEIQRTEQGDSAMYLCASSLNYAGTTKNIQYFGAGTRLSVL.

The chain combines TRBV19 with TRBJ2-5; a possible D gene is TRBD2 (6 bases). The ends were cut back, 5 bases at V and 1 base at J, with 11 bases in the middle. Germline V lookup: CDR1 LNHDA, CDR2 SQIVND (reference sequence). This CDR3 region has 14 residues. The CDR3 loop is CASSPGTFQETQYF. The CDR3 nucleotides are TGTGCCAGTAGTCCGGGGACTTTCCAAGAGACCCAGTACTTC.

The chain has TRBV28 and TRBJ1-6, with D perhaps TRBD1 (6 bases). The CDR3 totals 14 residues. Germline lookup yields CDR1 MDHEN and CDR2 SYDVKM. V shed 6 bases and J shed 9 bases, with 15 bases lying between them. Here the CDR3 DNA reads TGTGCCAGCAGCCTTGGGGGGGCAGGTTCACCCCTCCACTTT. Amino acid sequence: CASSLGGAGSPLHF.

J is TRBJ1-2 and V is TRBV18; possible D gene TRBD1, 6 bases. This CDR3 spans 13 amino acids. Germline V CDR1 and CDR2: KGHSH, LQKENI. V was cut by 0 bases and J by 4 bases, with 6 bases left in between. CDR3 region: CASSPPGAYGYTF. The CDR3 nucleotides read TGTGCCAGCTCACCACCGGGGGCCTATGGCTACACCTTC.

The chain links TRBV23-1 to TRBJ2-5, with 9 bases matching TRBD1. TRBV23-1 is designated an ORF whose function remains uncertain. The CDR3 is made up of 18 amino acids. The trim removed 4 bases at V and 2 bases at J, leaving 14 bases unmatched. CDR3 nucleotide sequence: TGCGCCAGCAGTCTTGCTTTAGGGACAGGGACCTGTCAAGAGACCCAGTACTTC. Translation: CASSLALGTGTCQETQYF.

This CDR3 is CASSQSTGTTEAFF. CDR3 nucleotide sequence: TGTGCCAGCAGCCAATCCACAGGAACCACTGAAGCTTTCTTT. The chain links TRBV16 to TRBJ1-1, with TRBD1 as a possible D gene (5 bases). This CDR3 spans 14 amino acids. The V gene lost 0 bases and the J gene lost 4 bases, with 9 bases spanning the gap. Germline V gene sequence: CDR1 KGHSY, CDR2 FQNENV.

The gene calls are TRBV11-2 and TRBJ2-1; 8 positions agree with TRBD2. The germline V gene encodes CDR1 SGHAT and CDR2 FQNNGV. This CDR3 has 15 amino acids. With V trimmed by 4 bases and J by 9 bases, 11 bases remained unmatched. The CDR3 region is CASSSSRVAGGEQFF. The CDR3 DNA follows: TGTGCCAGCAGCTCTAGTCGGGTCGCGGGGGGTGAGCAGTTCTTC.

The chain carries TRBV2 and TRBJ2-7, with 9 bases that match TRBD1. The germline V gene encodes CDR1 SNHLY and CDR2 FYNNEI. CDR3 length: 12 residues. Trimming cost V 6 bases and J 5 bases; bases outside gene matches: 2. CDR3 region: CASRGTGNEQYF. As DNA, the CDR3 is TGTGCCAGCAGGGGGACAGGGAACGAGCAGTACTTC.

As DNA, the CDR3 is TGTGCCTGGAGTATCAGGGGGCTGAACACTGAAGCTTTCTTT. Translation gives CAWSIRGLNTEAFF. The V and J genes are TRBV30 and TRBJ1-1; 8 nucleotides align to TRBD1. V gave up 2 bases and J gave up 0 bases; unmatched junction bases: 2. Germline loops: CDR1 GTSNPN, CDR2 SVGIG (reference sequence). The CDR3 extends over 14 amino acids. Full variable domain (rest looked up from reference TRBV30 and TRBJ1-1): SQTIHQWPATLVQPVGSPLSLECTVEGTSNPNLYWYRQAAGRGLQLLFYSVGIGQISSEVPQNLSASRPQDRQFILSSKKLLLSDSGFYLCAWSIRGLNTEAFFGQGTRLTVV.

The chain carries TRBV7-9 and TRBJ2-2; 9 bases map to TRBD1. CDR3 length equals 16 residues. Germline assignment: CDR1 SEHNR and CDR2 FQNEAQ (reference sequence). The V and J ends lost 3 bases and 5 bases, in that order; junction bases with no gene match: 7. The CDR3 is CASSFRQGVSTGELFF. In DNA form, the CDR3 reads TGTGCCAGCAGCTTTCGACAGGGGGTGAGTACCGGGGAGCTGTTTTTT.

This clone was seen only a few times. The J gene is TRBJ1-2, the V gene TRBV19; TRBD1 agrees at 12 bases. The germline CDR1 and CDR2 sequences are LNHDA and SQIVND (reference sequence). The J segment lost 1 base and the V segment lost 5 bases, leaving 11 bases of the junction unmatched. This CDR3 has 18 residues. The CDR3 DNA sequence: TGTGCCAGTAGTGTGGCTGGGACAGGGGGCGGACTTAACTATGGCTACACCTTC. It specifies CASSVAGTGGGLNYGYTF.

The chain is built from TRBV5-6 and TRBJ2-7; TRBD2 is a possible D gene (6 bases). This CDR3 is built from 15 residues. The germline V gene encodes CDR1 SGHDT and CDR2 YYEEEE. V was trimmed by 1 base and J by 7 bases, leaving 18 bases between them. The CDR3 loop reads CASSLYSARGVEQYF. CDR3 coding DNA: TGTGCCAGCAGCTTGTATTCTGCGCGGGGCGTAGAGCAGTACTTC.

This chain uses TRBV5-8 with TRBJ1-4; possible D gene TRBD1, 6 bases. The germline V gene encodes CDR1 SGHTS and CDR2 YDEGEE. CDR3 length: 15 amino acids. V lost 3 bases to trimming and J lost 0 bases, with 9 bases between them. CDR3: CASSSGQSTNEKLFF. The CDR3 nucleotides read TGTGCCAGCAGCTCTGGACAGTCAACTAATGAAAAACTGTTTTTT. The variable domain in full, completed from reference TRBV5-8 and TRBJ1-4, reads EAGVTQSPTHLIKTRGQQATLRCSPISGHTSVYWYQQALGLGLQFLLWYDEGEERNRGNFPPRFSGRQFPNYSSELNVNALELEDSALYLCASSSGQSTNEKLFFGSGTQLSVL.

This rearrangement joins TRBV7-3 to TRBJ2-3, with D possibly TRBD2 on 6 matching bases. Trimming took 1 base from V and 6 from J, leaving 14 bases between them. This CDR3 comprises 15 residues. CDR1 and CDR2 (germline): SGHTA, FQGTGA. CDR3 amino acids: CASSLIGGTDDTQYF. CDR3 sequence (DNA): TGTGCCAGCAGCTTAATTGGGGGGACGGATGATACGCAGTATTTT. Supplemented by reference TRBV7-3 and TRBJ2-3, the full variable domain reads GAGVSQTPSNKVTEKGKYVELRCDPISGHTALYWYRQSLGQGPEFLIYFQGTGAADDSGLPNDRFFAVRPEGSVSTLKIQRTERGDSAVYLCASSLIGGTDDTQYFGPGTRLTVL.